This is a list of T cell receptor beta chains from one sample in a study of shared clonotypes between healthy human individuals. The assay was immunoSEQ multiplex PCR, and TCRdb's table has in-frame clones only and misses some. The data contain over a million clones, approximately 98.5% of them seen just once; the ten biggest clones take up about 0.35%. Sequencing was done on a sample of naive CD4+ T cells sorted from blood. The source of these receptors is a man aged 25-40 years in good health. Both conserved end residues are part of each CDR3. A D gene is named only where the DNA matches it firmly.

j_call d_call v_call cdr3_nt cdr3_aa
TRBJ2-7 NA TRBV7-8 TGTGCCAGCAGCCTTAGGATGGAACTCTCCTACGAGCAGTACTTC CASSLRMELSYEQYF
TRBJ1-5 TRBD1 TRBV30 TGTGCCTGGGATCAGGGACAGAAGCCCCAGCATTTT CAWDQGQKPQHF
TRBJ2-7 NA TRBV5-4 TGTGCCAGCCGCAGCGGTGCCTCCTACGAGCAGTACTTC CASRSGASYEQYF
TRBJ2-1 TRBD2 TRBV5-5 TGTGCCAGCAGCTCGACGGGACTAGCGTACTACAATGAGCAGTTCTTC CASSSTGLAYYNEQFF
TRBJ2-5 NA TRBV28 TGTGCCAGCACGAGTGGGGACCAAGAGACCCAGTACTTC CASTSGDQETQYF
TRBJ1-1 NA TRBV7-9 TGTGCCAGCAGCTTTAACCCCCCGACCCGTGAAGCTTTCTTT CASSFNPPTREAFF
TRBJ2-2 TRBD2 TRBV27 TGTGCCAGTCTTAGCGGGAGGGCCGAGACCGGGGAGCTGTTTTTT CASLSGRAETGELFF
TRBJ1-4 TRBD1 TRBV7-9 TGTGCCAGCAGCCAACTCCGGGACAGCCACGAAAAACTGTTTTTT CASSQLRDSHEKLFF
TRBJ2-1 TRBD2 TRBV5-1 TGCGCCAGCAGCTTCCTGGGGGGGAATGAGCAGTTCTTC CASSFLGGNEQFF
TRBJ2-1 NA TRBV9 TGTGCCAGCAGCGTAGGTCCGGACCACCAGGGTTACAATGAGCAGTTCTTC CASSVGPDHQGYNEQFF
TRBJ2-2 NA TRBV5-1 TGCGCCAGCAGCTTGGTCGGGGTTTCGAACACCGGGGAGCTGTTTTTT CASSLVGVSNTGELFF
TRBJ1-1 TRBD1 TRBV29-1 TGCAGCGTTCGGACAGGGACTGTGAACACTGAAGCTTTCTTT CSVRTGTVNTEAFF
TRBJ2-3 TRBD2 TRBV30 TGTGCCTGGAGTGTCCTAGCGGGAGGAACAGATACGCAGTATTTT CAWSVLAGGTDTQYF
TRBJ2-7 TRBD1 TRBV28 TGTGCCAGCAGTCAACAGGGGGGCGAGCAGTACTTC CASSQQGGEQYF
TRBJ2-7 NA TRBV18 TGCGCCAGCTCACCGCTAGGGACATCCTACGAGCAGTACTTC CASSPLGTSYEQYF
TRBJ2-1 TRBD1 TRBV2 TGTGCCAGCAGTGATGAGGACAGGGGCTATAATGAGCAGTTCTTC CASSDEDRGYNEQFF
TRBJ2-7 TRBD2 TRBV27 TGTGCCAGCAGTTTAATGCTAGCGGGAGTTGAGCAGTACTTC CASSLMLAGVEQYF
TRBJ2-7 TRBD1 TRBV5-4 TGTGCCAGCAGCAGCAGCCCGGGACAGGGTCCCTACGAGCAGTACTTC CASSSSPGQGPYEQYF